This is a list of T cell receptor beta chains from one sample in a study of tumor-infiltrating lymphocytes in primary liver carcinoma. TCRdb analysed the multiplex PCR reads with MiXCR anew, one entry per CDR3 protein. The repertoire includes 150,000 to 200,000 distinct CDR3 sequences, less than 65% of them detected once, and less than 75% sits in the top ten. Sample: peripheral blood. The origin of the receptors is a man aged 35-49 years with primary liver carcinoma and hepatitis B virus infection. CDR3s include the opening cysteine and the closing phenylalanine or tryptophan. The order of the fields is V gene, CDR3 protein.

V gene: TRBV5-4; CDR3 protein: CVSSFSSGTGNTGAFF
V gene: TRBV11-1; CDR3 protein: CASSRNRQYSADTQYF
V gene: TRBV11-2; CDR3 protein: CASSFSGKSYEKYF
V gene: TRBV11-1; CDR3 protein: CASIRIGGETQYF
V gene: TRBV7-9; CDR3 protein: CASSPGRPGVWDEQFF
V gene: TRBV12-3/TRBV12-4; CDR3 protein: CACSPPRTGNTGELFF
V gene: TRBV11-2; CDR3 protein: CASSLRGEGLNTEAFF
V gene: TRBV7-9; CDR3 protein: CASAREAGRYKQYF
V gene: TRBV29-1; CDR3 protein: CSVVGNTEAFF
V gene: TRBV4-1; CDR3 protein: CASSQPYREGNTFHF
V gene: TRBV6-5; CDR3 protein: CVSSCRDIGRRGNEQCF
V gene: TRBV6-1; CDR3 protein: CASRGTSGGSNEQFF
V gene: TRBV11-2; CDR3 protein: CASSLGLVGEQFF
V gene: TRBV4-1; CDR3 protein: CASSPRLAGQNEQFF
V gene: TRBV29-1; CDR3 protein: CSVVKPGYGYTF
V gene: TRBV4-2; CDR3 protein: CASSQGTSGRYEQYF
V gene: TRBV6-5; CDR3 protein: CASSYQPDQPQHF
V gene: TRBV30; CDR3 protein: CAWSPTGEQPQHF
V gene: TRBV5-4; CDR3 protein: CASSPRAGTYEQYF
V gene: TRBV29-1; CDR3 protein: CSVGTLDTEALF
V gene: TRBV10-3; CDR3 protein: CAITPSGSSSYEQYF
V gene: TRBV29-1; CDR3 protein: CSVMTAGDVTGEPFF